Shown below are 32 T cell receptor beta chains from a single sample sequenced in a study of cytomegalovirus exposure and HLA in healthy donors. Use of 60 Vbeta and 13 Jbeta primers characterized the PCR. Data came from immunoSEQ multiplex PCR; TCRdb stores just in-frame clones and leaves some out. The sample holds fewer than 90,000 clones, approximately 72% seen once. The sequenced sample consisted of PBMCs. The source is a young man in good health and CMV-seropositive.

The chain has TRBV6-4 and TRBJ1-4; 7 positions agree with TRBD1. Germline V gene sequence: CDR1 MRHNA, CDR2 SNTAGT. With 5 bases clipped from V and 8 bases from J, the junction kept 11 bases outside the gene matches. CDR3 length: 15 residues. In nucleotides, the CDR3 is TGTGCCAGCAGTCCCAACAGGGGATCGGGAGAAAAACTGTTTTTT. As protein: CASSPNRGSGEKLFF.

DNA for the CDR3: TGTGCCAGCAGTTTATTGACTAGCACAGATACGCAGTATTTT. It codes for CASSLLTSTDTQYF. This chain uses TRBV27 with TRBJ2-3; D gene uncertain. Germline-derived CDR1 and CDR2 are MNHEY and SMNVEV (reference sequence). Trimming removed 1 base at V and 0 bases at J, with 5 bases between. The CDR3 totals 14 residues.

This rearrangement joins TRBV7-6 to TRBJ1-5; unclear D gene. CDR1 and CDR2 (germline): SGHVS, FNYEAQ. The CDR3 spans 15 residues. The germline V and J ends were trimmed by 5 bases and 4 bases, with 15 bases remaining between them. CDR3 loop: CASSPIVGLNQPQHF. The CDR3 bases are TGTGCCAGCAGCCCCATAGTAGGACTTAATCAGCCCCAGCATTTT.

This chain connects TRBV9 to TRBJ2-1; TRBD2 matches 10 bases. This CDR3 is built from 21 residues. The J segment lost 5 bases and the V segment lost 2 bases, leaving 22 bases of the junction unmatched. Germline V gene sequence: CDR1 SGDLS, CDR2 YYNGEE. The CDR3 region has the DNA TGTGCCAGCAGCGTGTATGGTAGACCTTTAGCTAGCGGGGGTTCACACAATGAGCAGTTCTTC. It translates to CASSVYGRPLASGGSHNEQFF. Full variable domain (rest looked up from reference TRBV9 and TRBJ2-1): DSGVTQTPKHLITATGQRVTLRCSPRSGDLSVYWYQQSLDQGLQFLIQYYNGEERAKGNILERFSAQQFPDLHSELNLSSLELGDSALYFCASSVYGRPLASGGSHNEQFFGPGTRLTVL.

A few counts support this clone. The chain recombines TRBV7-8 with TRBJ1-2; D perhaps matches TRBD1 (6 bases). The CDR3 length is 15 residues. Looked up from germline, CDR1 is SGHVS and CDR2 is FQNEAQ. Deletions cut 3 bases from V and 4 bases from J, with 15 bases between. The CDR3 reads CASSFRTDSFYGYTF. CDR3 DNA sequence: TGTGCCAGCAGCTTCCGGACAGATTCCTTCTATGGCTACACCTTC. The complete variable domain, with remaining parts taken from reference TRBV7-8 and TRBJ1-2, reads GAGVSQSPRYKVAKRGQDVALRCDPISGHVSLFWYQQALGQGPEFLTYFQNEAQLDKSGLPSDRFFAERPEGSVSTLKIQRTQQEDSAVYLCASSFRTDSFYGYTFGSGTRLTVV.

The rearrangement uses TRBV30 and TRBJ2-1, with TRBD1 matching over 11 bases. The CDR3 has 16 amino acids. Unmatched junction bases numbered 11, after V lost 2 bases and J lost 8 bases. Germline assignment: CDR1 GTSNPN and CDR2 SVGIG (reference sequence). The CDR3 bases are TGTGCCTGGAGTCCCCCCGGGACAGGGGGACGGGATGAGCAGTTCTTC. It specifies CAWSPPGTGGRDEQFF.

This clone was picked up a small number of times. This chain uses TRBV6-1 with TRBJ1-1; possibly TRBD1 for D (6 bases). Trimming removed 6 bases from V and 5 bases from J, with 16 bases in between. In germline, CDR1 is MNHNS, CDR2 SASEGT. The CDR3 spans 14 residues. The CDR3 nucleotides are TGTGCCAGCAGGATACACAGGGAAGGGACTGAAGCTTTCTTT. Protein sequence: CASRIHREGTEAFF.

The CDR3 spells CATSRQGEQFF. The CDR3, as DNA: TGTGCCACCAGCAGACAGGGCGAGCAGTTCTTC. The chain employs TRBV15 and TRBJ2-1; TRBD1 is a possible D gene (5 bases). V dropped 2 bases and J dropped 10 bases, with 6 bases sitting between them. The germline V gene has CDR1 LNHNV and CDR2 YYDKDF (reference sequence). The CDR3 has 11 residues.

V usage is TRBV10-3 and J usage is TRBJ2-7; perhaps TRBD1 as D (5 bases). The V gene's germline CDR1 is ENHRY and CDR2 SYGVKD. The CDR3 length is 15 residues. V was pared by 0 bases and J by 5 bases, with 14 bases between. The CDR3: CAISESTVVVNEQYF. The CDR3 DNA sequence: TGTGCCATCAGTGAGTCGACAGTTGTCGTGAACGAGCAGTACTTC.

This clone was seen once. V and J are TRBV5-1 and TRBJ2-1; possible D gene TRBD2, 5 bases. This CDR3 spans 14 amino acids. Trimming cost V 0 bases and J 8 bases, with 12 bases left between them. Germline V gene data show CDR1 as SGHRS and CDR2 as YFSETQ. The CDR3: CASSLVMAGDEQFF. CDR3 bases: TGCGCCAGCAGCTTGGTGATGGCGGGCGATGAGCAGTTCTTC. The entire variable domain, with the rest obtained from reference TRBV5-1 and TRBJ2-1, is as follows: KAGVTQTPRYLIKTRGQQVTLSCSPISGHRSVSWYQQTPGQGLQFLFEYFSETQRNKGNFPGRFSGRQFSNSRSEMNVSTLELGDSALYLCASSLVMAGDEQFFGPGTRLTVL.

The chain employs TRBV7-2 and TRBJ1-3; possibly TRBD1 for D (5 bases). Germline V gives CDR1 SGHTA, CDR2 FQGNSA. The CDR3 extends over 14 amino acids. V lost 3 bases and J lost 4, with 10 bases in between. For the CDR3, the DNA is TGTGCCAGCAGCTTTGAGACAGCCGGAAACACCATATATTTT. Protein sequence: CASSFETAGNTIYF.

About this clone itself: A junction end diverges from the germline sequence, so it may reflect a read error. V is TRBV27 and J is TRBJ1-1, with D possibly being TRBD1 (6 bases). CDR1 and CDR2 from the germline V gene are MNHEY and SMNVEV (reference sequence). The CDR3 is 17 residues long. DNA of the CDR3: TGTGCCGGCAGTTTTCGTCAGGGGCCATCCATGAACACTGAAGCTTTCTTT. Its translation: CAGSFRQGPSMNTEAFF.

The table lists this clone with a few counts. J is TRBJ2-3 and V is TRBV6-5; 7 positions match TRBD2. Unmatched junction bases numbered 6, after V lost 7 bases and J lost 2 bases. The CDR3 runs 14 residues. Looked up from germline, CDR1 is MNHEY and CDR2 is SVGAGI. The DNA of the CDR3 is TGTGCCAGCAAGGGAGGGCCCTTCACAGATACGCAGTATTTT. It codes for CASKGGPFTDTQYF.

V is TRBV2 and J is TRBJ1-5, with D perhaps TRBD1 (5 bases). V lost 5 bases to trimming and J lost 5 bases, with 13 bases between them. The CDR3 is 14 amino acids. CDR1 SNHLY and CDR2 FYNNEI come from the germline V gene. Here the CDR3 DNA reads TGTGCCAGCAGTCAGGGTAGCGGGGATCAGCCCCAGCATTTT. Amino acids: CASSQGSGDQPQHF.

This chain uses TRBV7-2 with TRBJ2-1; tentative D call: TRBD2 (5 bases). The CDR3 covers 17 residues. CDR1 and CDR2 (germline): SGHTA, FQGNSA. Trimming left V 3 bases short and J 6 bases short, with 21 bases between. The CDR3 coding sequence is TGTGCCAGCAGCTTTGAAGTCGGCGTATTGAGCGGCAATGAGCAGTTCTTC. It yields the protein CASSFEVGVLSGNEQFF.

The chain employs TRBV19 and TRBJ1-1, with 9 bases identical to TRBD1. The V gene's germline CDR1 is LNHDA and CDR2 SQIVND (reference sequence). V was pared by 4 bases and J by 4 bases, with 4 bases of the junction left unmatched. The CDR3 has 14 amino acids. CDR3 residues: CASSTQGAGTEAFF. The CDR3 nucleotides read TGTGCCAGTAGTACACAGGGGGCCGGCACTGAAGCTTTCTTT.

This clone was counted at least ten times. The chain couples TRBV5-1 to TRBJ1-6; no firm D call. This CDR3 contains 16 residues. Germline V lookup: CDR1 SGHRS, CDR2 YFSETQ. Between the trimmed V and J ends, which lost 4 bases and 7 bases, there was a span of 18 bases. CDR3 sequence: CASSPYPSTSNSPLHF. CDR3 coding DNA: TGCGCCAGCAGCCCATACCCATCTACGTCGAATTCACCCCTCCACTTT.

The chain joins TRBV5-1 to TRBJ2-5, with 7 bases that match TRBD1. V lost 5 bases and J lost 0; bases outside the gene matches: 7. This CDR3 contains 15 residues. Germline loops: CDR1 SGHRS, CDR2 YFSETQ. The CDR3 bases are TGCGCCAGCAGTAGGGACAGACGATACCAAGAGACCCAGTACTTC. This translates into CASSRDRRYQETQYF.

The CDR3 DNA follows: TGTGCCTGGGCCTCTGCAGGTTACAGCTCCTACGAGCAGTACTTC. Translated, it gives CAWASAGYSSYEQYF. The chain carries TRBV30 and TRBJ2-7; D ambiguous. Germline V CDR1 and CDR2: GTSNPN, SVGIG (reference sequence). V lost 5 bases, J lost 0 bases, and 17 bases lay in between. This CDR3 has 15 amino acids.

This clone was seen a few times. The genes are TRBV4-2 and TRBJ1-5; TRBD1 is a possible D gene (5 bases). CDR3 length equals 17 residues. The V and J ends lost 0 bases and 1 base respectively, with 13 bases between them. Germline V CDR1 and CDR2: LGHNA, YNFKEQ. The CDR3 loop reads CASSQDLGRESNQPQHF. The CDR3 region has the DNA TGTGCCAGCAGCCAAGATCTGGGCAGGGAAAGCAATCAGCCCCAGCATTTT.

This chain links TRBV6-4 with TRBJ2-3; 13 bases agree with TRBD2. V lost 4 bases, J lost 2 bases, and 3 bases stayed unmatched. This CDR3 spans 16 amino acids. Germline lookup yields CDR1 MRHNA and CDR2 SNTAGT. The CDR3 DNA follows: TGTGCCAGCAGTGCACTAGCGGGGGGGCACACAGATACGCAGTATTTT. Protein: CASSALAGGHTDTQYF.

V gene TRBV5-4 combines with J gene TRBJ2-5; 8 nucleotides align to TRBD1. Trimming cost V 4 bases and J 5 bases; bases outside gene matches: 13. The CDR3 runs to 16 residues. Germline loops: CDR1 SGHNT, CDR2 YYREEE (reference sequence). The CDR3 DNA follows: TGTGCCAGCAGCCCAGGGACAGGCGTGAATCAGGAGACCCAGTACTTC. It translates to CASSPGTGVNQETQYF.

This rearrangement joins TRBV4-2 to TRBJ1-1; D is perhaps TRBD1 (6 bases). Trimming removed 3 bases from V and 3 bases from J, with 14 bases in between. Germline CDR1 and CDR2: LGHNA and YNFKEQ. There are 15 residues in the CDR3. The CDR3 here is CASSQDQGRDTEAFF. DNA for the CDR3: TGTGCCAGCAGCCAGGACCAGGGGAGGGACACTGAAGCTTTCTTT.

The CDR3 reads CASSLRESTGELFF. In DNA, the CDR3 is TGTGCCAGCAGCTTACGAGAGTCCACCGGGGAGCTGTTTTTT. The chain links TRBV7-3 to TRBJ2-2, with D unresolved. Germline-derived CDR1 and CDR2 are SGHTA and FQGTGA. The CDR3 contains 14 residues. The germline V and J ends were trimmed by 2 bases and 4 bases, with 8 bases remaining between them.

The chain uses TRBV30 and TRBJ1-1, with TRBD1 identical over 8 bases. Germline values: CDR1 GTSNPN, CDR2 SVGIG (reference sequence). This CDR3 has 14 residues. V was pared by 3 bases and J by 5 bases, with 8 bases of the junction left unmatched. This CDR3 is CAWRGAGGATEAFF. The CDR3 DNA sequence: TGTGCCTGGAGGGGGGCAGGGGGCGCGACTGAAGCTTTCTTT.

The CDR3 protein is CAIRGPRQGTTDTQYF. The CDR3 region has the DNA TGTGCCATCAGGGGGCCTCGGCAGGGTACCACAGATACGCAGTATTTT. V is TRBV10-3 and J is TRBJ2-3, with a weak D call TRBD1 (5 bases). V was cut by 6 bases and J by 2 bases, with 18 bases left in between. The V gene's germline CDR1 is ENHRY and CDR2 SYGVKD. There are 16 residues in the CDR3.

The CDR3 coding sequence is TGCGCCAGCAGCCCCGGTGTAGCGAGGAACACCGGGGAGCTGTTTTTT. It encodes CASSPGVARNTGELFF. This rearrangement joins TRBV5-1 to TRBJ2-2; a weak D match, TRBD2 (5 bases). Per germline, CDR1 SGHRS and CDR2 YFSETQ. The CDR3 is made up of 16 amino acids. The V end was cut by 4 bases, the J end by 1 base, with 14 bases between.

The chain has TRBV7-9 and TRBJ2-5; D is uncertain. This CDR3 has 14 residues. The V end was cut by 2 bases, the J end by 4 bases, with 11 bases between. The germline CDR1 and CDR2 sequences are SEHNR and FQNEAQ (reference sequence). The CDR3 nucleotides read TGTGCCAGCAGCTTATCGGTACCGGGAGAGACCCAGTACTTC. It translates to CASSLSVPGETQYF.

This clone was detected only a few times. The chain couples TRBV6-1 to TRBJ1-2, with a tentative D call TRBD1 (6 bases). Trimming left V 6 bases short and J 2 bases short, with 10 bases between. Germline loops: CDR1 MNHNS, CDR2 SASEGT. The CDR3 sequence is 13 residues long. CDR3 amino acids: CASRMDRNYGYTF. CDR3 in DNA: TGTGCCAGCAGAATGGACAGAAACTATGGCTACACCTTC.

The chain recombines TRBV11-1 with TRBJ2-7, with 11 bases matching TRBD1. Trimming took 5 bases from V and 4 from J; bases not matched to a gene: 7. This CDR3 region has 15 residues. Germline V gene lookup returns CDR1 SGHAT and CDR2 FQDESV (reference sequence). The CDR3 sequence is CASSGTGTGGYEQYF. The CDR3 DNA is TGTGCCAGCAGCGGAACCGGGACAGGGGGATACGAGCAGTACTTC.

The CDR3 is CASSLFRGGQFF. As DNA, the CDR3 is TGTGCCAGCAGCTTATTTCGGGGTGGGCAGTTCTTC. V usage is TRBV7-2 and J usage is TRBJ2-1, with D possibly being TRBD2 (5 bases). This CDR3 region has 12 residues. The germline CDR1 and CDR2 sequences are SGHTA and FQGNSA. V lost 2 bases, J lost 12 bases, and 11 bases lay in between. The entire variable domain, with the rest obtained from reference TRBV7-2 and TRBJ2-1, is as follows: GAGVSQSPSNKVTEKGKDVELRCDPISGHTALYWYRQSLGQGLEFLIYFQGNSAPDKSGLPSDRFSAERTGGSVSTLTIQRTQQEDSAVYLCASSLFRGGQFFGPGTRLTVL.

The chain carries TRBV19 and TRBJ1-5; 9 nucleotides line up with TRBD1. The CDR3 covers 14 residues. V dropped 3 bases and J dropped 5; count of bases not matched to a gene: 2. From germline, CDR1 is LNHDA and CDR2 SQIVND (reference sequence). The CDR3 reads CASSMDRGHQPQHF. The DNA of the CDR3 is TGTGCCAGTAGTATGGACAGGGGTCATCAGCCCCAGCATTTT. Based on the CDR3 plus reference TRBV19 and TRBJ1-5, the full variable domain is DGGITQSPKYLFRKEGQNVTLSCEQNLNHDAMYWYRQDPGQGLRLIYYSQIVNDFQKGDIAEGYSVSREKKESFPLTVTSAQKNPTAFYLCASSMDRGHQPQHFGDGTRLSIL.